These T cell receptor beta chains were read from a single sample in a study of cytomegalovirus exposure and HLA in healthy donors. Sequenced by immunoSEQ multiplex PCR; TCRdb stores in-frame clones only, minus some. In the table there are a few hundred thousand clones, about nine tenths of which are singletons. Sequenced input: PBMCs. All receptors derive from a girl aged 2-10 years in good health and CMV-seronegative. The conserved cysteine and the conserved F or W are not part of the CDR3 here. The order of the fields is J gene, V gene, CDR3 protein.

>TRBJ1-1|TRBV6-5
ASREQGFTEAF
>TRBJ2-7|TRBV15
ATSPKRWRVHEQY
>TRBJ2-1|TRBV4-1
ASSPPGLAGLGVNEQF
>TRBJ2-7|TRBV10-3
AIRQETYEQY
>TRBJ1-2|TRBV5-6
ASSLARGQGVVGGYT
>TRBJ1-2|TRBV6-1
ASSEAQDWVYGYT
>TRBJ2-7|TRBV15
ATSSSSSGLHSYEQY
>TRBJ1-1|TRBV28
ASGTGVTEAF
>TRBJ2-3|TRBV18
ASSPPLAGGTDTQY
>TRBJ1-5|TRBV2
ASSPTLTGPGNQPQH
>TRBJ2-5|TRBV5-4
ASSLRRGGAEETQY
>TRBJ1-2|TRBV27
ASRAGRATNYGYT
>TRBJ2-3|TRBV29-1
SATGPSGVTDTQY